The present T cell receptor (beta chain) was sequenced within a study of shared clonotypes between healthy human individuals. Findings of the study overall: For naive CD4 cells, 4.5% to 6.5% of clonotypes were shared across a few donors. Researchers found naive subsets generally carried larger estimated richness than memory subsets.

Authors' data handling: Filtering differed since immunoSEQ provided only junctions, with no quality scores. Here immunoSEQ multiplex PCR was the method, and the copy in TCRdb shows in-frame clones only, minus some. V and J calls and clone size come straight from that table; D and trimming were deduced from the DNA. Of around 370,000 clones in the sample, about 97% were seen once. The CDR3 is 11 residues long. Germline-derived CDR1 and CDR2 are SGHRS and YFSETQ. The V and J ends lost 0 bases and 5 bases respectively, with 2 bases between them. Points on this clone: Antigen: not known. A much larger clone is a single base away; this may be a read error. This sample includes further DNA sequences coding for the same CDR3.

This receptor was obtained from a young man in good health. This sequence joins TRBV5-1 and TRBJ2-5; D unresolved. Sequencing was performed on memory CD8+ T cells sorted from blood. Subset described: CD45RO+ cells pooled with CCR7-negative TemRA cells. CDR3 nucleotide sequence: TGCGCCAGCAGCTTGGTGGAGACCCAGTACTTC. Its translation is CASSLVETQYF.